A single sample gave rise to the 32 T cell receptor beta chains below, sequenced in a study of blood T cell repertoires in COVID-19. The assay was immunoSEQ multiplex PCR, and TCRdb's table has in-frame clones only and misses some. In the table there are about 110,000 clones, over 60% of which are singletons. The sample was peripheral blood. These receptors all come from a man in his 70s with acute or convalescent COVID-19.

V gene TRBV27 combines with J gene TRBJ2-3; 14 nucleotides line up with TRBD2. The V gene end was trimmed by 4 bases and the J gene end by 8 bases; junction bases not matched to a gene: 5. The CDR3 contains 15 residues. Germline V gene lookup returns CDR1 MNHEY and CDR2 SMNVEV (reference sequence). CDR3 protein: CASSSGTSGRGTQYF. The CDR3 DNA is TGTGCCAGCAGTTCAGGGACTAGCGGGAGAGGTACGCAGTATTTT.

The CDR3 DNA sequence: TGTGCCAGCAGCTCAGGGGTAGGCGGAACCTACGAGCAGTACTTC. Protein sequence: CASSSGVGGTYEQYF. This chain uses TRBV7-2 with TRBJ2-7, with D perhaps matching TRBD1 (6 bases). Trimming pared 4 bases from V and 2 bases from J, leaving 15 bases between. Germline CDR1 SGHTA, CDR2 FQGNSA. CDR3 length: 15 amino acids.

The V call is TRBV6-5, the J call TRBJ1-6; D perhaps matches TRBD1 (6 bases). CDR1 MNHEY and CDR2 SVGAGI come from the germline V gene. V lost 0 bases and J lost 5, with 11 bases in between. The CDR3 extends over 16 amino acids. The DNA for the CDR3 is TGTGCCAGCAGTTACTCGGGGGGGCTGAATAATTCACCCCTCCACTTT. Protein product: CASSYSGGLNNSPLHF.

The chain couples TRBV6-4 to TRBJ2-2, with unresolved D. Germline V gives CDR1 MRHNA, CDR2 SNTAGT. V was pared by 4 bases and J by 5 bases, with 14 bases between. The CDR3 extends over 15 amino acids. The CDR3, as DNA: TGTGCCAGCAGTGCACAGCCACCTGGGACCGGGGAGCTGTTTTTT. This sequence encodes CASSAQPPGTGELFF.

The DNA for the CDR3 is TGTGCCAGCAGTTCCCGGGACAGGGGGCTGTGGGGTACCGGGGAGCTGTTTTTT. It specifies CASSSRDRGLWGTGELFF. This chain connects TRBV27 to TRBJ2-2; TRBD1 matches 12 bases. CDR3 length equals 18 residues. Germline V CDR1 and CDR2: MNHEY, SMNVEV (reference sequence). Trimming at V came to 4 bases and at J to 5 bases, leaving 11 bases not matched to a gene.

The chain joins TRBV6-5 to TRBJ2-2, with 9 bases identical to TRBD2. Germline V gene data show CDR1 as MNHEY and CDR2 as SVGAGI. After removal of 11 bases from V and 0 bases from J, the junction contained 4 bases not matched to a gene. This CDR3 is 14 amino acids long. CDR3 loop: CALGGGANTGELFF. CDR3 DNA: TGTGCCCTGGGCGGGGGGGCGAACACCGGGGAGCTGTTTTTT.

V and J are TRBV11-2 and TRBJ1-6; TRBD1 matches at 9 bases. Germline loops: CDR1 SGHAT, CDR2 FQNNGV. V gave up 3 bases and J gave up 10 bases; unmatched junction bases: 4. The CDR3 extends over 14 amino acids. This chain's CDR3 is CASSLGQGGSPLHF. CDR3 DNA sequence: TGTGCCAGCAGCTTGGGACAGGGAGGCTCACCCCTCCACTTT.

V is TRBV7-8 and J is TRBJ1-2; D perhaps matches TRBD1 (6 bases). Trimming stripped 5 bases from V and 2 bases from J, with 12 bases between. The CDR3 sequence is 14 residues long. Germline-derived CDR1 and CDR2 are SGHVS and FQNEAQ. The CDR3 nucleotides are TGTGCCAGCAGCCACCGGGACACCAACTATGGCTACACCTTC. It translates to CASSHRDTNYGYTF. Filled out from reference TRBV7-8 and TRBJ1-2, the complete variable domain reads GAGVSQSPRYKVAKRGQDVALRCDPISGHVSLFWYQQALGQGPEFLTYFQNEAQLDKSGLPSDRFFAERPEGSVSTLKIQRTQQEDSAVYLCASSHRDTNYGYTFGSGTRLTVV.

The CDR3 DNA is TGTGCCAGCAGTCACGGACAGGGAAATTCACCCCTCCACTTT. It specifies CASSHGQGNSPLHF. The chain combines TRBV6-5 with TRBJ1-6; 8 bases map to TRBD1. CDR1 and CDR2 from the germline V gene are MNHEY and SVGAGI. Germline trimming cut 5 bases from V and 7 bases from J; bases unmatched to any gene: 4. This CDR3 region has 14 residues.

The rearrangement uses TRBV2 and TRBJ1-1; D is perhaps TRBD1 (5 bases). This CDR3 region has 11 residues. Trimming cost V 6 bases and J 9 bases, with 11 bases left between them. Germline V gives CDR1 SNHLY, CDR2 FYNNEI. The CDR3 here is CASRGEGKAFF. The CDR3 bases are TGTGCCAGCAGGGGGGAGGGGAAAGCTTTCTTT.

The rearrangement links TRBV6-5 to TRBJ2-1; 7 nucleotides match TRBD2. Germline CDR1 is MNHEY and CDR2 is SVGAGI. Trimming removed 6 bases from V and 7 bases from J; junction bases left unmatched: 9. The CDR3 extends over 14 amino acids. CDR3 amino acids: CASSQRTSSNEQFF. CDR3 nucleotides: TGTGCCAGCAGCCAACGGACTAGTTCAAATGAGCAGTTCTTC.

This chain connects TRBV5-1 to TRBJ1-1, with TRBD1 matching 8 bases. J was trimmed by 3 bases and V by 7 bases; bases with no gene match: 8. This CDR3 region has 14 residues. Germline CDR1 reads SGHRS; CDR2 reads YFSETQ. In nucleotides, the CDR3 is TGCGCCAGCCGTTGGGGACAGGAGCACACTGAAGCTTTCTTT. It codes for CASRWGQEHTEAFF.

This clone came up a few times. The J gene is TRBJ1-3, the V gene TRBV28, with D hard to call. Germline CDR1 MDHEN, CDR2 SYDVKM. V lost 6 bases and J 0 bases, leaving 9 bases between the germline ends. The CDR3 totals 14 residues. The CDR3 here is CASSPHSSGNTIYF. The DNA for the CDR3 is TGTGCCAGCAGCCCGCACAGCTCTGGAAACACCATATATTTT.

The genes are TRBV4-3 and TRBJ2-7; 7 bases agree with TRBD2. Trimming removed 0 bases from V and 1 base from J; junction bases left unmatched: 6. This CDR3 spans 16 amino acids. Per germline, CDR1 LGHNA and CDR2 YSLEER. The chain's CDR3 is CASSQDHPGGSYEQYF. The CDR3 DNA sequence: TGCGCCAGCAGCCAAGATCATCCGGGGGGTTCCTACGAGCAGTACTTC.

The chain employs TRBV19 and TRBJ1-2; TRBD1 matches at 10 bases. V dropped 4 bases and J dropped 6; count of bases not matched to a gene: 8. This CDR3 spans 15 amino acids. The germline V gene encodes CDR1 LNHDA and CDR2 SQIVND (reference sequence). The CDR3 sequence: CASSNQHGTGDGYTF. Written as DNA, the CDR3 is TGTGCCAGTAGTAATCAGCACGGGACAGGGGATGGCTACACCTTC. Complete variable domain (other parts from reference TRBV19 and TRBJ1-2): DGGITQSPKYLFRKEGQNVTLSCEQNLNHDAMYWYRQDPGQGLRLIYYSQIVNDFQKGDIAEGYSVSREKKESFPLTVTSAQKNPTAFYLCASSNQHGTGDGYTFGSGTRLTVV.

This clone appeared a few times. This chain joins TRBV2 and TRBJ1-1; D ambiguous. CDR1 is SNHLY and CDR2 is FYNNEI in the germline V gene. CDR3 length: 13 residues. The V gene lost 4 bases and the J gene lost 1 base, with 7 bases spanning the gap. The CDR3 loop reads CASSGRQNTEAFF. CDR3 nucleotide sequence: TGTGCCAGCAGTGGGCGACAGAACACTGAAGCTTTCTTT.

The chain recombines TRBV3-1 (or the pseudogene TRBV3-2) with TRBJ1-1; TRBD1 is a possible D gene (6 bases). The CDR3 has 14 amino acids. CDR1 is LGHDT and CDR2 is YNNKEL in the germline V gene (reference sequence). V was trimmed by 4 bases and J by 1 base, leaving 10 bases between them. CDR3 amino acids: CASSLQGRNTEAFF. The DNA of the CDR3 is TGTGCCAGCAGCCTACAGGGCCGGAACACTGAAGCTTTCTTT.

The chain recombines TRBV7-8 with TRBJ2-3; D might be TRBD2 (7 bases). The CDR3 is 15 residues long. CDR1 is SGHVS and CDR2 is FQNEAQ in the germline V gene. V gave up 3 bases and J gave up 5 bases, with 15 bases separating them. The CDR3 bases are TGTGCCAGCAGCTTCGGGGGGCCTAAGGAAGATACGCAGTATTTT. Residues: CASSFGGPKEDTQYF.

The chain employs TRBV12-3 or TRBV12-4 and TRBJ2-2; perhaps TRBD2 as D (6 bases). CDR3 length: 13 residues. The germline V and J ends were trimmed by 1 base and 7 bases, with 7 bases remaining between them. CDR3 loop: CASSLGGVGELFF. DNA for the CDR3: TGTGCCAGCAGTTTAGGGGGGGTCGGGGAGCTGTTTTTT.

The V gene is TRBV3-1 (or the pseudogene TRBV3-2), the J gene TRBJ1-4; 11 nucleotides agree with TRBD1. The length of the CDR3 is 15 residues. V was clipped by 2 bases and J by 7 bases; unmatched bases: 3. Germline V gene sequence: CDR1 LGHDT, CDR2 YNNKEL (reference sequence). CDR3 sequence: CASSQIGQGAEKLFF. The CDR3, as DNA: TGTGCCAGCAGCCAAATAGGACAGGGGGCTGAAAAACTGTTTTTT.

The chain joins TRBV7-9 to TRBJ1-1; D is possibly TRBD1 (6 bases). The CDR3 runs 15 residues. Germline assignment: CDR1 SEHNR and CDR2 FQNEAQ (reference sequence). Trimming shortened V by 5 bases and J by 5 bases, and 18 bases separated the two germline ends. The CDR3 reads CASSPQGWISTEAFF. The DNA of the CDR3 is TGTGCCAGCAGCCCGCAGGGGTGGATCTCAACTGAAGCTTTCTTT.

This chain links TRBV4-1 with TRBJ2-1, with 7 bases lining up with TRBD1. The CDR3 runs 17 residues. V dropped 4 bases and J dropped 2; count of bases not matched to a gene: 11. CDR1 is MGHRA, CDR2 YSYEKL, per germline. Here the CDR3 DNA reads TGCGCCAGCAGCCCATCTGACGCGACAGGGCCCTACAATGAGCAGTTCTTC. This codes for CASSPSDATGPYNEQFF.

The rearrangement uses TRBV19 and TRBJ1-2; TRBD1 matches 7 bases. CDR3 length: 13 residues. With V trimmed by 7 bases and J by 3 bases, 5 bases remained unmatched. Germline V gene sequence: CDR1 LNHDA, CDR2 SQIVND (reference sequence). For the CDR3, the DNA is TGTGCCAGTAAAGATGGGACAGACTATGGCTACACCTTC. Its translation: CASKDGTDYGYTF.

This chain uses TRBV7-3 with TRBJ2-3, with 8 bases aligning to TRBD1. After removal of 4 bases from V and 0 bases from J, the junction contained 6 bases not matched to a gene. Germline V gene sequence: CDR1 SGHTA, CDR2 FQGTGA. The CDR3 is 16 residues long. The chain's CDR3 is CASSSTGAFSTDTQYF. CDR3 sequence (DNA): TGTGCCAGCAGCTCGACAGGGGCCTTTAGCACAGATACGCAGTATTTT.

This CDR3 reads CASSFGRDTYEQYF. Here the CDR3 DNA reads TGCGCCAGCAGCTTCGGCAGGGATACCTACGAGCAGTACTTC. The chain links TRBV5-1 to TRBJ2-7, with D tentatively TRBD1 (5 bases). The CDR3 is made up of 14 amino acids. Germline CDR1 SGHRS, CDR2 YFSETQ. Trimming shortened V by 2 bases and J by 2 bases, and 11 bases separated the two germline ends.

CDR3 sequence (DNA): TGCGCCAGCAGCTTGGCTAAGGGGGTCAGCACTGAAGCTTTCTTT. This gives the protein CASSLAKGVSTEAFF. This chain uses TRBV5-1 with TRBJ1-1; possible D gene TRBD1, 6 bases. The CDR3 is made up of 15 amino acids. CDR1 is SGHRS, CDR2 YFSETQ, per germline. Trimming cost V 0 bases and J 4 bases, with 13 bases left between them.

V gene TRBV19 combines with J gene TRBJ1-3; D unclear. Germline assignment: CDR1 LNHDA and CDR2 SQIVND (reference sequence). The ends were cut back, 6 bases at V and 0 bases at J, with 12 bases in the middle. The CDR3 loop spans 15 amino acids. The CDR3 reads CASSSSGFSGNTIYF. CDR3 nucleotide sequence: TGTGCCAGTAGCTCGTCGGGATTCTCTGGAAACACCATATATTTT.

V usage is TRBV3-1 (or the pseudogene TRBV3-2) and J usage is TRBJ2-2; TRBD1 matches at 9 bases. The CDR3 has 14 amino acids. In germline, CDR1 is LGHDT, CDR2 YNNKEL (reference sequence). The ends lost 4 bases at V and 4 bases at J; junction bases unmatched: 1. The CDR3 nucleotides are TGTGCCAGCAGCCGGGACAGGGTCACCGGGGAGCTGTTTTTT. It translates to CASSRDRVTGELFF.

This chain joins TRBV11-2 and TRBJ2-5; D is uncertain. The germline V and J ends were trimmed by 4 bases and 2 bases, with 8 bases remaining between them. This CDR3 has 13 residues. Germline loops: CDR1 SGHAT, CDR2 FQNNGV. CDR3 DNA sequence: TGTGCCAGCAGCTCTCGGGTTCAAGAGACCCAGTACTTC. This sequence encodes CASSSRVQETQYF.

This chain uses TRBV7-6 with TRBJ1-5; a weak D match, TRBD1 (5 bases). In germline, CDR1 is SGHVS, CDR2 FNYEAQ. The CDR3 runs 13 residues. Trimming removed 5 bases at V and 3 bases at J, with 8 bases between. The CDR3 nucleotides are TGTGCCAGCAGCCGACAGACCAATCAGCCCCAGCATTTT. Protein product: CASSRQTNQPQHF.

This clone has just a few counts. This sequence joins TRBV3-1 (or the pseudogene TRBV3-2) and TRBJ1-5; 7 nucleotides agree with TRBD1. The CDR3 totals 17 residues. Trimming cost V 4 bases and J 2 bases; bases outside gene matches: 11. Germline lookup yields CDR1 LGHDT and CDR2 YNNKEL (reference sequence). The CDR3 loop reads CASSPTGSGQGNQPQHF. CDR3 nucleotides: TGTGCCAGCAGCCCGACAGGGTCCGGTCAGGGCAATCAGCCCCAGCATTTT.

The rearrangement joins TRBV9 to TRBJ1-1; no definite D call. Trimming pared 1 base from V and 1 base from J, leaving 5 bases between. The CDR3 totals 13 residues. Germline V gene data show CDR1 as SGDLS and CDR2 as YYNGEE. The CDR3 nucleotides are TGTGCCAGCAGCGTAATAGCGAACACTGAAGCTTTCTTT. This sequence encodes CASSVIANTEAFF.